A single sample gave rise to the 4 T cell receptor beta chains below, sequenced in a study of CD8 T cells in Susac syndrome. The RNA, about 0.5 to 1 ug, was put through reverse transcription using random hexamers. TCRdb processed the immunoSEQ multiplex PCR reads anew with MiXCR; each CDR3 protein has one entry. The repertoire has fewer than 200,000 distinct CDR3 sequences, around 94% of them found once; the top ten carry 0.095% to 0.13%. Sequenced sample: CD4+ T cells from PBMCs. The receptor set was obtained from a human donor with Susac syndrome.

The CDR3 bases are TGTGCCAGCAGCTTAGACCATAGGGTCGGGCAGTTCTTC. This codes for CASSLDHRVGQFF. The chain is built from TRBV11-2 and TRBJ2-1, with D unresolved. V lost 0 bases, J lost 12 bases, and 12 bases lay in between. CDR1 and CDR2 from the germline V gene are SGHAT and FQNNGV. CDR3 length: 13 amino acids.

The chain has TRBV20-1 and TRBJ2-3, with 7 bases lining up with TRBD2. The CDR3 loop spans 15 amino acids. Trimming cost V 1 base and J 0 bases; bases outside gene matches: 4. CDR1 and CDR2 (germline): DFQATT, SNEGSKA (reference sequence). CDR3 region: CSARVNGGSTDTQYF. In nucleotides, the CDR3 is TGCAGTGCTAGAGTTAACGGGGGGAGCACAGATACGCAGTATTTT.

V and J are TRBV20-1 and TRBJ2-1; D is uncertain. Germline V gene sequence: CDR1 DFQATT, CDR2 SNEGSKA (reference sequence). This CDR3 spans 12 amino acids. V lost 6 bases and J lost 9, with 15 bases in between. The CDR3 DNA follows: TGCAGTGCCGGACCCGGAACGGGTGAGCAGTTCTTC. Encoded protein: CSAGPGTGEQFF.

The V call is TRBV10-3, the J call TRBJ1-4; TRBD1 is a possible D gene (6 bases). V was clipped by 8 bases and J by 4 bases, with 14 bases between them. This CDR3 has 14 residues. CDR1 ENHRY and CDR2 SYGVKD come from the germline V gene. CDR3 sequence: CAIPEGVYNEKLFF. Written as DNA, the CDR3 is TGTGCCATCCCAGAGGGGGTTTATAATGAAAAACTGTTTTTT.